This is a list of T cell receptor beta chains from one sample in a study of T-cell memory formation after mild COVID-19. A single record per CDR3 protein comes from TCRdb applying MiXCR to the 5' RACE reads. The sample includes about 33,000 distinct CDR3 sequences, approximately 21% of them seen just once. Source material: PBMCs or a T cell subset sorted from them (not recorded which). The receptor set was obtained from an adult who had mild COVID-19 (a few samples of this study predate the infection). Cell type and time point are not known. The CDR3 runs from the conserved cysteine through the conserved F or W. The D gene is left open where the match is weak. Not all rows give a size; the values are once, few, many and, for expanded clones, a class.

d_call,v_call,j_call,clone_size,cdr3_nt,cdr3_aa
TRBD1,TRBV6-6,TRBJ2-1,many,TGTGCCAGCAGGGACAGGAAGAGAGGGAATGAGCAGTTCTTC,CASRDRKRGNEQFF
.,TRBV7-6,TRBJ2-5,many,TGTGCCAGCAGCTCTCAAACAGGGTGGGCCCAAGAGACCCAGTACTTC,CASSSQTGWAQETQYF
.,TRBV7-2,TRBJ1-3,many,TGTGCCAGCAGCTTACAGGGTTCTGGAAACACCATATATTTT,CASSLQGSGNTIYF
.,TRBV7-3,TRBJ2-5,.,TGTGCCAGCAGCTTACAAGGGGCTTTGGGAGAGACCCAGTACTTC,CASSLQGALGETQYF
TRBD2,TRBV7-9,TRBJ2-1,.,TGTGCCAGCGGGAGCGGGAGAGTCAATGAGCAGTTCTTC,CASGSGRVNEQFF
.,TRBV18,TRBJ2-3,many,TGTGCCAGCTCACAGAATTCCGGGACGTCTAGCACAGATACGCAGTATTTT,CASSQNSGTSSTDTQYF
.,TRBV5-5,TRBJ2-7,many,TGTGCCAGCAGCTTAACACCGGGACCTCCGAACGGCGAGCAGTACTTC,CASSLTPGPPNGEQYF
.,TRBV18,TRBJ1-1,many,TGTGCCAGCTCACCACCGTCAGGCTGGGGGAACACTGAAGCTTTCTTT,CASSPPSGWGNTEAFF
TRBD2,TRBV7-2,TRBJ2-5,many,TGTGCCAGCAGCGCAGGGACTAGCGGGGGACCCCAGTACTTC,CASSAGTSGGPQYF
TRBD2,TRBV4-1,TRBJ2-5,many,TGCGCCAGCAGCCAAGTGAGGCTAGCGGGGGAGGGAGAGACCCAGTACTTC,CASSQVRLAGEGETQYF
.,TRBV27,TRBJ2-2,many,TGTGCCAGCAGTCCAAGGAGCGTGGCCACCGGGGAGCTGTTTTTT,CASSPRSVATGELFF
TRBD1,TRBV7-3,TRBJ2-5,many,TGTGCCAGCAGCCCACGGACAGGGGAGACCCAGTACTTC,CASSPRTGETQYF
.,TRBV12-3/TRBV12-4,TRBJ1-4,many,TGTGCCAGCAGTCCAACAGGGCCTAATGAAAAACTGTTTTTT,CASSPTGPNEKLFF
.,TRBV19,TRBJ1-4,few,TGTGCCAGTAGTGTGCCGTGGGAAAAACTGTTTTTT,CASSVPWEKLFF
.,TRBV7-8,TRBJ1-5,many,TGTGCCAGCAGCTCGCAGGCAGGCACCTATCAGCCCCAGCATTTT,CASSSQAGTYQPQHF
TRBD1,TRBV29-1,TRBJ2-7,many,TGCAGCGCTCTTATACCGGGACAGGGGGCTAACGAGCAGTACTTC,CSALIPGQGANEQYF
.,TRBV30,TRBJ2-1,many,TGTGCCTGGCGAAATCGACGCCTGAACAATGAGCAGTTCTTC,CAWRNRRLNNEQFF
.,TRBV7-9,TRBJ2-5,many,TGTGCCAGCAGCTTAAATGGACTCAAGGAAGAGACCCAGTACTTC,CASSLNGLKEETQYF
.,TRBV15,TRBJ2-4,many,TGTGCCACCAGCCGGGGAGGTTCAGCCAAAAACATTCAGTACTTC,CATSRGGSAKNIQYF
TRBD1,TRBV12-3/TRBV12-4,TRBJ1-5,many,TGTGCCAGCAGTTCACGCACAGGGGTGAGGCAGCCCCAGCATTTT,CASSSRTGVRQPQHF
TRBD1,TRBV11-3,TRBJ2-5,many,TGTGCCAGCAGCCCAGGGGGCCGAGAGACCCAGTACTTC,CASSPGGRETQYF
.,TRBV12-3/TRBV12-4,TRBJ1-5,many,TGTGCCAGCAGCCTTCGCCAGCCCTCCAATCAGCCCCAGCATTTT,CASSLRQPSNQPQHF
TRBD2,TRBV20-1,TRBJ2-1,.,TGCAGTGCTAGAGGTTCAAAACCGAGCGGGAGTTTGCGTAATGAGCAGTTCTTC,CSARGSKPSGSLRNEQFF
.,TRBV29-1,TRBJ1-2,.,TGCAGCCCTCGAGGCTACACCTTC,CSPRGYTF
.,TRBV20-1,TRBJ2-1,many,TGCAGTGCTAGAGCCAGGGTCCATAACAATGAGCAGTTCTTC,CSARARVHNNEQFF
TRBD1,TRBV5-6,TRBJ1-3,many,TGTGCCAGCAGCCTTACAGGGGTCTGGACCCCCTCTGGAAACACCATATATTTT,CASSLTGVWTPSGNTIYF
TRBD2,TRBV19,TRBJ2-1,few,TGTGCCAGTAGTATAAGTGGGAGCGGGAGCTCCTACAATGAGCAGTTCTTC,CASSISGSGSSYNEQFF
TRBD1,TRBV27,TRBJ2-3,many,TGTGCCAGCAGTTTATGGAGGACAGGGATGGCAGATACGCAGTATTTT,CASSLWRTGMADTQYF
TRBD1,TRBV7-9,TRBJ2-1,.,TGTGCCAGCAGCTCCAGTACAGGGGACCTATACAATGAGCAGTTCTTC,CASSSSTGDLYNEQFF
TRBD1,TRBV12-3/TRBV12-4,TRBJ1-1,many,TGTGCCAGCAGACCAACCCGACAGGGATCCGCCACTGAAGCTTTCTTT,CASRPTRQGSATEAFF
TRBD2,TRBV5-5,TRBJ2-5,many,TGTGCCAGCAGCATGACATTAGCGGGGAGCGCTCAAGAGACCCAGTACTTC,CASSMTLAGSAQETQYF
.,TRBV19,TRBJ2-7,many,TGTGCCAGTAGTATAACTCGGGGAAATACCGAGCAGTACTTC,CASSITRGNTEQYF
.,TRBV6-6,TRBJ1-5,many,TGTGCCAGCAGTCCTTTGGGAACGAGCAATCAGCCCCAGCATTTT,CASSPLGTSNQPQHF
TRBD1,TRBV11-2,TRBJ1-6,many,TGTGCCAGCAGCCGTGGACAGGGGGCTAATTCACCCCTCCACTTT,CASSRGQGANSPLHF
.,TRBV12-3/TRBV12-4,TRBJ1-5,many,TGTGCCAGCAAAGACGGTCATAGCAATCAGCCCCAGCATTTT,CASKDGHSNQPQHF
.,TRBV4-1,TRBJ2-2,many,TGCGCCAGCAGCCAAGATCTGGAGTACACCGGGGAGCTGTTTTTT,CASSQDLEYTGELFF
.,TRBV13,TRBJ2-1,.,TGTGCCAGCAGCTTAGGAGGGGCCTACAATGAGCAGTTCTTC,CASSLGGAYNEQFF
.,TRBV12-3/TRBV12-4,TRBJ1-5,many,TGTGCCAGCAGTGCTACACGGGACCCAGGACATCAGCCCCAGCATTTT,CASSATRDPGHQPQHF
TRBD1,TRBV6-1,TRBJ1-2,many,TGTGCCAGCAGTGCAGATCTCGGGACAGGGGAGAGAGGCTACACCTTC,CASSADLGTGERGYTF
.,TRBV3-1,TRBJ2-7,many,TGTGCCAGCAGCGATCTGGGGGGATTCGAGCAGTACTTC,CASSDLGGFEQYF
TRBD1,TRBV2,TRBJ1-1,many,TGTGCCAGCAGTGCGACAGGGGTGGGCACTGAAGCTTTCTTT,CASSATGVGTEAFF
TRBD1,TRBV6-5,TRBJ2-7,many,TGTGCCAGCAGTTACCGACAGGGGGGCTACGAGCAGTACTTC,CASSYRQGGYEQYF
TRBD2,TRBV12-3/TRBV12-4,TRBJ2-7,many,TGTGCCAGCAGCACCACCGGGACTACGGGAGGCAAGCAGTACTTC,CASSTTGTTGGKQYF
.,TRBV3-1,TRBJ1-1,many,TGTGCCAGCAGCCGTACCTACAGAAACACTGAAGCTTTCTTT,CASSRTYRNTEAFF
.,TRBV7-6,TRBJ2-3,many,TGTGCCAGCAGCAACTACGAGAGCACAGATACGCAGTATTTT,CASSNYESTDTQYF